The 7 T cell receptor beta chains given below trace back to one sample, sequenced in a study of radiotherapy plus CTLA-4 blockade in lung cancer. Profiled with immunoSEQ multiplex PCR; TCRdb holds only in-frame clones, not every one. The table shows roughly 110,000 clones, with roughly 84% occurring only once. Sequences were derived from peripheral blood, sampled from a patient treated with radiotherapy plus ipilimumab. These receptors all come from a human donor with non-small cell lung cancer that progressed on radiotherapy plus ipilimumab. Some clones in this sample may be carry-over from other donors' samples.

This clone was recorded only once. The chain combines TRBV5-1 with TRBJ2-1, with 9 bases aligning to TRBD2. The germline V gene has CDR1 SGHRS and CDR2 YFSETQ. With V trimmed by 5 bases and J by 9 bases, 6 bases remained unmatched. The CDR3 runs to 13 residues. CDR3 sequence: CASRVAGDGEQFF. CDR3 coding DNA: TGCGCCAGCAGAGTAGCGGGGGACGGTGAGCAGTTCTTC.

Details on this clone: A junction end diverges from the germline sequence, so it may reflect a read error. The chain carries TRBV7-7 and TRBJ2-5, with 8 bases matching TRBD1. CDR1 SSHAT and CDR2 FNYEAQ come from the germline V gene (reference sequence). The CDR3 spans 14 residues. The CDR3 sequence is CASSSTGEGGTQYF. Written as DNA, the CDR3 is TGTGCTAGCAGCTCGACAGGGGAAGGGGGGACCCAGTACTTC.

The chain combines TRBV4-2 with TRBJ2-3, with 10 bases that match TRBD2. This CDR3 is built from 18 residues. V was clipped by 4 bases and J by 2 bases; unmatched bases: 12. Per germline, CDR1 LGHNA and CDR2 YNFKEQ. CDR3 loop: CASSPRTSGGMDTDTQYF. CDR3 nucleotide sequence: TGTGCCAGCAGCCCGCGGACTAGCGGAGGGATGGACACAGATACGCAGTATTTT.

The J gene is TRBJ1-5, the V gene TRBV15; D might be TRBD1 (5 bases). V was trimmed by 0 bases and J by 6 bases, leaving 12 bases between them. The V gene's germline CDR1 is LNHNV and CDR2 YYDKDF (reference sequence). The CDR3 sequence is 15 residues long. This CDR3 reads CATSRDLAGGQPQHF. The CDR3 nucleotides read TGTGCCACCAGCAGAGATTTGGCGGGGGGTCAGCCCCAGCATTTT.

The V call is TRBV7-9, the J call TRBJ2-1; TRBD2 matches at 7 bases. V shed 4 bases, J shed 4 bases, and the junction held 7 bases outside the gene matches. Germline V gene data show CDR1 as SEHNR and CDR2 as FQNEAQ (reference sequence). The CDR3 covers 15 residues. CDR3 in DNA: TGTGCCAGCAGCTCATGGCGGACTAGTTACAATGAGCAGTTCTTC. Translating it yields CASSSWRTSYNEQFF.

CDR3 sequence reads: CASSGGDRAGEAFF. DNA of the CDR3: TGTGCCAGCAGTGGAGGGGACAGGGCGGGTGAAGCTTTCTTT. The rearrangement joins TRBV6-5 to TRBJ1-1, with TRBD1 matching over 9 bases. V trimming: 5 bases; J trimming: 7 bases; junction bases outside the gene matches: 8. The CDR3 extends over 14 amino acids. Germline V lookup: CDR1 MNHEY, CDR2 SVGAGI.

V gene TRBV9 combines with J gene TRBJ2-2, with TRBD2 matching over 10 bases. Trimming cost V 2 bases and J 4 bases; bases outside gene matches: 8. The germline V gene has CDR1 SGDLS and CDR2 YYNGEE. The CDR3 totals 17 residues. The DNA of the CDR3 is TGTGCCAGCAGCGTCCCCAGCGGGGGGGCGTTCACCGGGGAGCTGTTTTTT. Encoded protein: CASSVPSGGAFTGELFF.